This T cell receptor beta chain emerged from a study of naive and memory T cell subsets. Two oligonucleotides, mixed equimolar, formed the beta constant-region primer covering TRBC1 and TRBC2. Nested alpha and beta constant-region primers with the SP2 primer drove four PCR rounds on ligated cDNA. TCRdb re-called the UMI-ligation and nested PCR reads with MiXCR, one entry per CDR3 protein. The table has about 150,000 distinct CDR3 sequences, roughly 22% seen once. This clonotype was found a few times. Its antigen is unidentified. Study results and limitations: Naive repertoires, especially CD8, held a few larger clonotypes, possibly memory cells re-expressing CD45RA.

This CDR3 spans 16 amino acids. CDR1 and CDR2 from the germline V gene are SGHAT and FQNNGV. With 10 bases removed from V and 0 bases from J, the gap between germline ends came to 19 bases. Sequencing was carried out using naive CD4+ T cells from blood. The TCR comes from a human donor in good health. J is TRBJ1-3 and V is TRBV11-2; D is ambiguous. Written as DNA, the CDR3 is TGTGCCACCTCGCCTAGGCGACGATTCTCTGGAAACACCATATATTTT. It specifies CATSPRRRFSGNTIYF.